This TCR beta chain was captured in a study of blood T cell repertoires in COVID-19. Germline V gene data show CDR1 as MNHEY and CDR2 as SVGEGT. Trimming took 3 bases from V and 7 from J, leaving 12 bases between them. This CDR3 comprises 14 residues. Sequenced by immunoSEQ multiplex PCR; TCRdb stores in-frame clones only, minus some. The table records tens of thousands of clones, 83% of them present only once. The sequencing input was peripheral blood. The chain joins TRBV6-2 or TRBV6-3 to TRBJ2-2, with no clear D. This clonotype was obtained from a man aged 55 to 70 with active COVID-19. For the CDR3, the DNA is TGTGCCAGCAGTTATACATCAAGAATCGGGGAGCTGTTTTTT. Amino acid sequence: CASSYTSRIGELFF.